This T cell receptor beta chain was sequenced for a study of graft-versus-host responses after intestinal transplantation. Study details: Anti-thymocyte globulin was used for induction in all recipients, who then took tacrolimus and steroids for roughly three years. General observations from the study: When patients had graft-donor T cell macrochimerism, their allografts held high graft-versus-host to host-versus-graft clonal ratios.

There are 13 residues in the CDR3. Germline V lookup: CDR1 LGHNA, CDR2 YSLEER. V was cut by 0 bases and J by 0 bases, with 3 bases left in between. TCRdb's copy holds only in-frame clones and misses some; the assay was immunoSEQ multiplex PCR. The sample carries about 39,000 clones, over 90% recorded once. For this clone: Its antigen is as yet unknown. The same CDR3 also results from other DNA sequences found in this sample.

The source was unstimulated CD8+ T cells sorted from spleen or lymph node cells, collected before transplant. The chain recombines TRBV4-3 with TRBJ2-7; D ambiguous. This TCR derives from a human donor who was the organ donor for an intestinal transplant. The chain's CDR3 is CASSQDNSYEQYF. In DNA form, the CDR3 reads TGCGCCAGCAGCCAAGACAACTCCTACGAGCAGTACTTC.